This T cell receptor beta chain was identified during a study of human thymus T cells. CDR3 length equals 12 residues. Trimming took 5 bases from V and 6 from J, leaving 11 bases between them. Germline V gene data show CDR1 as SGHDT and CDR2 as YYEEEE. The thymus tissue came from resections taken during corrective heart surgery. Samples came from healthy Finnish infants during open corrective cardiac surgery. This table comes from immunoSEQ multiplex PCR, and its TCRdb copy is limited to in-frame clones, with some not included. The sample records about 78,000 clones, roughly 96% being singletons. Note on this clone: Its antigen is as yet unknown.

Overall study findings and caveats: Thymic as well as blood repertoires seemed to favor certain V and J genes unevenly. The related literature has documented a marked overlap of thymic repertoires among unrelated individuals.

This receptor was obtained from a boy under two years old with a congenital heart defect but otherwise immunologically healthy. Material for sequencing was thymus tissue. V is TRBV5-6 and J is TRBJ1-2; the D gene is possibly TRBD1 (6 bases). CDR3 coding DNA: TGTGCCAGCAGAAAACAGGGCGATGGCTACACCTTC. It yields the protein CASRKQGDGYTF.